The 18 T cell receptor beta chains in this list originate from one sample, sequenced in a study of regulatory T cells in long-lasting Graves disease. The time point is: persistent/refractory GD, antithyroid drugs over 5 years with positive TRAb. RNA from PBMCs was the source of the TCR library. Construction of the TCR beta libraries employed iRepertoire HTBI primers in conjunction with Arm-PCR of CDR3 regions. TCRdb re-analysed the multiplex PCR reads in MiXCR, keeping a single row per CDR3 protein. The sample lists around 430,000 distinct CDR3 sequences, roughly 22% occurring once. Source: peripheral blood mononuclear cells (PBMCs), taken when the disease was refractory, from a patient treated with antithyroid drugs. The receptor source for this set is a female donor with Graves disease.

This clonotype showed up many times. J is TRBJ2-1 and V is TRBV28; the D is unclear. Trimming removed 2 bases at V and 7 bases at J, with 9 bases between. The germline gives CDR1 MDHEN, CDR2 SYDVKM. The CDR3 has 13 amino acids. The CDR3: CASSLVGRNEQFF. In DNA form, the CDR3 reads TGTGCCAGCAGTTTAGTAGGGCGGAATGAGCAGTTCTTC.

About this clonotype: The junction differs from germline at one of its ends, possibly a read error. The DNA for the CDR3 is TGTGCCAGCAGATCGGGAACCTATGGCTACATCTTC. Protein: CASRSGTYGYIF. The chain couples TRBV27 to TRBJ1-2; D ambiguous. Germline V gene lookup returns CDR1 MNHEY and CDR2 SMNVEV (reference sequence). CDR3 length: 12 residues.

This clonotype was seen more than once but under ten times. The chain combines TRBV19 with TRBJ1-6, with D hard to call. V shed 5 bases and J shed 3 bases, with 8 bases lying between them. The CDR3 length is 14 residues. Germline CDR1 reads LNHDA; CDR2 reads SQIVND (reference sequence). The CDR3 protein is CASSDTFYNSPLHF. CDR3 nucleotide sequence: TGTGCCAGTAGTGACACGTTCTATAATTCACCCCTCCACTTT.

This clonotype was counted ten times or more. The chain has TRBV28 and TRBJ2-4; tentative D call: TRBD1 (7 bases). This CDR3 is 16 amino acids long. From germline, CDR1 is MDHEN and CDR2 SYDVKM. Trimming left V 3 bases short and J 3 bases short, with 15 bases between. CDR3 DNA sequence: TGTGCCAGCAGTTTTGTCTCAGGGGGAGGCAAAAACATTCAGTACTTC. This translates into CASSFVSGGGKNIQYF.

V usage is TRBV7-2 and J usage is TRBJ1-2; TRBD1 is a possible D gene (6 bases). CDR3 size: 17 residues. CDR1 SGHTA and CDR2 FQGNSA come from the germline V gene. Trimming left V 6 bases short and J 1 base short, with 21 bases between. The CDR3 reads CASSPPRTESVNYGYTF. In DNA, the CDR3 is TGTGCCAGCAGTCCTCCCCGGACAGAATCCGTTAACTATGGCTACACCTTC.

This clonotype was counted only a few times. This chain connects TRBV5-1 to TRBJ1-2; maybe TRBD1 (6 bases). Trimming took 2 bases from V and 2 from J, leaving 13 bases between them. CDR1 and CDR2 (germline): SGHRS, YFSETQ. The CDR3 covers 15 residues. Here the CDR3 reads CASSLTRTANYGYTF. DNA for the CDR3: TGCGCCAGCAGCTTAACACGGACAGCAAACTATGGCTACACCTTC. Full variable domain (outside the CDR3, taken from reference TRBV5-1 and TRBJ1-2): KAGVTQTPRYLIKTRGQQVTLSCSPISGHRSVSWYQQTPGQGLQFLFEYFSETQRNKGNFPGRFSGRQFSNSRSEMNVSTLELGDSALYLCASSLTRTANYGYTFGSGTRLTVV.

This clonotype has only a few counts. The chain links TRBV19 to TRBJ2-3; 9 bases line up with TRBD2. There are 16 residues in the CDR3. Germline CDR1 and CDR2: LNHDA and SQIVND (reference sequence). V gave up 4 bases and J gave up 1 base; unmatched junction bases: 6. Here the CDR3 reads CASSTPKRGGTDTQYF. The CDR3 bases are TGTGCCAGTAGTACTCCAAAGCGGGGGGGCACAGATACGCAGTATTTT.

Here the CDR3 DNA reads TGTGCCAGCAGCGGGGCGGGACAGATCATCTACGAGCAGTACTTC. This sequence encodes CASSGAGQIIYEQYF. The gene calls are TRBV5-5 and TRBJ2-7; TRBD1 might be the D (7 bases). The CDR3 consists of 15 residues. Trimming took 4 bases from V and 3 from J, leaving 17 bases between them. The germline V gene has CDR1 SGHKS and CDR2 YYEKEE (reference sequence).

In its sample, this clonotype was seen many times. A read error may account for a junction end that differs from germline. J is TRBJ2-7 and V is TRBV28; TRBD1 matches 7 bases. The length of the CDR3 is 13 residues. Germline values: CDR1 MDHEN, CDR2 SYDVKM. CDR3 coding DNA: TGCACTACAGGAAGGGGGCACTCCTACGAGCAGTACTTC. It codes for CTTGRGHSYEQYF. Drawing the rest from reference TRBV28 and TRBJ2-7, the complete variable domain is DVKVTQSSRYLVKRTGEKVFLECVQDMDHENMFWYRQDPGLGLRLIYFSYDVKMKEKGDIPEGYSVSREKKERFSLILESASTNQTSMYLCTTGRGHSYEQYFGPGTRLTVT.

The sample holds many counts of this clonotype. The CDR3 region has the DNA TGTGCCAGCAGCGAGGACAGGGAAGACTATGGCTACACCTTC. It specifies CASSEDREDYGYTF. The chain has TRBV28 and TRBJ1-2; 8 bases fit TRBD1. The V and J ends lost 6 bases and 3 bases, in that order; junction bases with no gene match: 6. The length of the CDR3 is 14 residues. Germline CDR1 MDHEN, CDR2 SYDVKM.

The gene calls are TRBV7-2 and TRBJ2-1; 10 bases agree with TRBD2. The CDR3 consists of 15 residues. V was pared by 5 bases and J by 2 bases, with 3 bases of the junction left unmatched. Germline-derived CDR1 and CDR2 are SGHTA and FQGNSA. CDR3 nucleotides: TGTGCCAGCAGCCCTGGACTAGCGGCCTACAATGAGCAGTTCTTC. This gives the protein CASSPGLAAYNEQFF.

This clonotype occurred many times. This sequence joins TRBV27 and TRBJ2-5; D call uncertain. V was clipped by 4 bases and J by 5 bases, with 11 bases between them. This CDR3 is built from 13 residues. The germline gives CDR1 MNHEY, CDR2 SMNVEV (reference sequence). For the CDR3, the DNA is TGTGCCAGCAGTTATGTTCAGAGGGAGACCCAGTACTTC. Encoded protein: CASSYVQRETQYF.

The chain combines TRBV24-1 with TRBJ2-3, with TRBD2 as a possible D gene (5 bases). Germline V gene lookup returns CDR1 KGHDR and CDR2 SFDVKD. V shed 6 bases and J shed 0 bases, with 15 bases lying between them. This CDR3 is built from 16 residues. CDR3 DNA: TGTGCCACCAGTACCCCGGACTTAAAAAGCACAGATACGCAGTATTTT. It specifies CATSTPDLKSTDTQYF.

This clonotype was picked up many times. This chain links TRBV15 with TRBJ2-5; possibly TRBD2 for D (6 bases). Trimming left V 6 bases short and J 4 bases short, with 15 bases between. CDR1 is LNHNV and CDR2 is YYDKDF in the germline V gene (reference sequence). CDR3 length: 14 residues. CDR3 sequence reads: CATSFLARGETQYF. The DNA of the CDR3 is TGTGCCACCAGTTTCCTAGCGAGGGGAGAGACCCAGTACTTC.

The chain joins TRBV28 to TRBJ2-5, with unresolved D. V lost 5 bases, J lost 5 bases, and 12 bases lay in between. This CDR3 has 13 amino acids. From germline, CDR1 is MDHEN and CDR2 SYDVKM. CDR3 protein: CASSTRSGETQYF. In DNA, the CDR3 is TGTGCCAGCAGTACCCGTTCTGGGGAGACCCAGTACTTC.

The V gene is TRBV6-5, the J gene TRBJ2-1; D is unclear. Germline CDR1 is MNHEY and CDR2 is SVGAGI. The length of the CDR3 is 15 residues. V was shortened by 0 bases and J by 6 bases, with 12 bases between the two germline ends. CDR3: CASSYSEELANEQFF. CDR3 nucleotides: TGTGCCAGCAGTTACTCTGAGGAGTTAGCCAATGAGCAGTTCTTC.

DNA of the CDR3: TGCGCCAGCACCGCCTCCACAGGGGGCGGGCAAGAAGCTTTCTTT. It encodes CASTASTGGGQEAFF. V gene TRBV5-1 combines with J gene TRBJ1-1; 9 bases line up with TRBD1. Germline values: CDR1 SGHRS, CDR2 YFSETQ. Germline trimming cut 6 bases from V and 8 bases from J; bases unmatched to any gene: 14. The CDR3 is made up of 15 amino acids.

The chain joins TRBV30 to TRBJ2-2; D remains ambiguous. The germline V gene encodes CDR1 GTSNPN and CDR2 SVGIG (reference sequence). Trimming took 1 base from V and 6 from J, leaving 6 bases between them. The CDR3 sequence is 12 residues long. The CDR3 is CAWSGNPGELFF. CDR3 coding DNA: TGTGCCTGGAGTGGTAATCCCGGGGAGCTGTTTTTT. The entire variable domain, with the rest obtained from reference TRBV30 and TRBJ2-2, is as follows: SQTIHQWPATLVQPVGSPLSLECTVEGTSNPNLYWYRQAAGRGLQLLFYSVGIGQISSEVPQNLSASRPQDRQFILSSKKLLLSDSGFYLCAWSGNPGELFFGEGSRLTVL.